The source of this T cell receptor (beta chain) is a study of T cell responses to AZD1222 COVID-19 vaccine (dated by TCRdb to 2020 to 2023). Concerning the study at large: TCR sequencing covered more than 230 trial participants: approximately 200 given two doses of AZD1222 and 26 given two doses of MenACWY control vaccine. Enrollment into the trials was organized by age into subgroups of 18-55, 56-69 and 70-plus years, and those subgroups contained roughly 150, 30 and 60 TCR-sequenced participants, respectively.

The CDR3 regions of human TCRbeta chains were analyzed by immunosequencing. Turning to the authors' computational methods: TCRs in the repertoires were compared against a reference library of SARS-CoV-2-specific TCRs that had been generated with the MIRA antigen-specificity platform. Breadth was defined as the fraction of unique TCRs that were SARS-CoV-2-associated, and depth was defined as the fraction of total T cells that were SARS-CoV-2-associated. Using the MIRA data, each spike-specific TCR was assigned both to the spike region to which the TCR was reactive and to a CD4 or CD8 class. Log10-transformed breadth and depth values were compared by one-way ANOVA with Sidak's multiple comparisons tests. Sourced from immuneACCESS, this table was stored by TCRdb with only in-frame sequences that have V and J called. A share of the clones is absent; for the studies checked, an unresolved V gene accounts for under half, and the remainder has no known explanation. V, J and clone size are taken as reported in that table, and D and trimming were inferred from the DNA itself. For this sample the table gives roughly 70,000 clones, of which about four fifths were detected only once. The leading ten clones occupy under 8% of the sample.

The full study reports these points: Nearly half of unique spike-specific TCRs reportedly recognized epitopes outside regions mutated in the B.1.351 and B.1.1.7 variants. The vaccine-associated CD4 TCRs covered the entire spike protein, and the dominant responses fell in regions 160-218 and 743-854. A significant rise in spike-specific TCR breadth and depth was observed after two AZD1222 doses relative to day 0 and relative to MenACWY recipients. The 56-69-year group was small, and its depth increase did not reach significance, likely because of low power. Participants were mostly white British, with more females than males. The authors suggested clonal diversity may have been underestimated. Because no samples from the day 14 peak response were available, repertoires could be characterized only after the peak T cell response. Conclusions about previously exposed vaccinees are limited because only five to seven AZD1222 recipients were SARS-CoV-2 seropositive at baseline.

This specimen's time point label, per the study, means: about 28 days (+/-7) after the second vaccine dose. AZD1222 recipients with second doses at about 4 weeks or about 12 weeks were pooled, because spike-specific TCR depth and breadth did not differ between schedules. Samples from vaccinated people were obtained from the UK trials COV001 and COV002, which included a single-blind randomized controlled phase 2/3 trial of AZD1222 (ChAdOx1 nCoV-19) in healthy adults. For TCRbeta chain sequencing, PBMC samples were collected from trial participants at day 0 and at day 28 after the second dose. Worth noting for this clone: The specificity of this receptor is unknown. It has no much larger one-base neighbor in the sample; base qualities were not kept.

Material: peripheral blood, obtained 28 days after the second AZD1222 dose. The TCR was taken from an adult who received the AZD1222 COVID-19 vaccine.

DNA sequence: TGCGCCAGCAGCATAAGCCAGGATCCTGGCTACACCTTC. Its protein product is CASSISQDPGYTF. The sequence links TRBV5-1 to TRBJ1-2, with the D gene not confidently named. The germline V gene specifies SGHRS as CDR1 and YFSETQ as CDR2. V is clipped by 4 bases and J by 7 bases, and the sequence between their germline boundaries is 14 bases long. There are 13 amino acids in the CDR3, from cysteine to phenylalanine inclusive. The entry retains the CDR3 DNA only, 39 bases that are in frame from base 1.